The present T cell receptor (beta chain) was sequenced within a study of blood T cell repertoires in COVID-19. The overall study: Samples of COVID-19 (acute and convalescent) were obtained from the United States, Italy and Spain. Sources were T cells, B-cell-depleted T cells, or PBMCs; the material itself was cDNA or gDNA.

Membership in each cohort depended on participant-reported clinical history. In the source study's methods: Quantification of nucleated cells was approximated via reference gene primer amplification. This table comes from immunoSEQ multiplex PCR, and its TCRdb copy is limited to in-frame clones, with some not included. V, J and clone size were drawn from that table, and D and trimming were deduced from the DNA. The profile shows a few hundred thousand clones, 85% of them singletons. V lost 0 bases, J lost 4 bases, and 9 bases lay in between. Germline CDR1 and CDR2: MNHEY and SMNVEV (reference sequence). The CDR3 contains 14 residues.

The chain recombines TRBV27 with TRBJ1-2; D remains ambiguous. The source material was PBMCs or T cells enriched from blood (not recorded which). The source of this sequence is a woman aged 50 to 60 who had recovered from COVID-19. This chain's CDR3 is CASSLSRRFYGYTF. The CDR3 DNA follows: TGTGCCAGCAGTTTATCGAGGAGATTCTATGGCTACACCTTC.